Listed here are 30 T cell receptor beta chains from one sample, sequenced in a study of T cell responses to AZD1222 COVID-19 vaccine. Profiling relied on immunoSEQ multiplex PCR, and the TCRdb table lists in-frame clones only, not all of them. Of approximately 170,000 clones listed, 80% to 95% are singletons. The sequencing used peripheral blood, collected on day 0 of AZD1222 vaccination. Receptor source: an adult in good health.

The chain combines TRBV9 with TRBJ2-1, with 11 bases matching TRBD2. There are 16 residues in the CDR3. With 3 bases clipped from V and 7 bases from J, the junction kept 9 bases outside the gene matches. The V gene's germline CDR1 is SGDLS and CDR2 YYNGEE. DNA of the CDR3: TGTGCCAGCAGCGCACGGGGACTAGCGGCTGGGAATGAGCAGTTCTTC. Translation: CASSARGLAAGNEQFF.

V and J are TRBV12-3 or TRBV12-4 and TRBJ1-5; D is undetermined. The length of the CDR3 is 13 residues. The V gene lost 5 bases and the J gene lost 2 bases, with 7 bases spanning the gap. CDR3: CASSPDGNQPQHF. The CDR3 DNA reads as TGTGCCAGCAGTCCTGACGGCAATCAGCCCCAGCATTTT.

The rearrangement links TRBV2 to TRBJ1-3; D gene unclear. Germline V lookup: CDR1 SNHLY, CDR2 FYNNEI. V lost 6 bases and J 0 bases, leaving 12 bases between the germline ends. The length of the CDR3 is 15 residues. CDR3 nucleotide sequence: TGTGCCAGCAGACCCCAAGGTAGCTCTGGAAACACCATATATTTT. Its protein is CASRPQGSSGNTIYF.

This chain uses TRBV28 with TRBJ1-4; D perhaps matches TRBD1 (5 bases). CDR1 and CDR2 from the germline V gene are MDHEN and SYDVKM. The length of the CDR3 is 15 residues. Trimming stripped 5 bases from V and 1 base from J, with 11 bases between. In DNA, the CDR3 is TGTGCCAGCAGTGCCCCAGGGATAACTAATGAAAAACTGTTTTTT. It translates to CASSAPGITNEKLFF.

The chain couples TRBV6-5 to TRBJ2-4; 8 nucleotides align to TRBD1. Looked up from germline, CDR1 is MNHEY and CDR2 is SVGAGI. CDR3 size: 14 residues. J was trimmed by 6 bases and V by 6 bases; bases with no gene match: 7. Here the CDR3 DNA reads TGTGCCAGCAGCCGCCAGGGGGCGGGAAACATTCAGTACTTC. It yields the protein CASSRQGAGNIQYF.

This chain connects TRBV5-5 to TRBJ1-1, with D possibly being TRBD1 (5 bases). The length of the CDR3 is 15 residues. Per germline, CDR1 SGHKS and CDR2 YYEKEE (reference sequence). V lost 3 bases to trimming and J lost 4 bases, with 16 bases between them. Here the CDR3 reads CASSSFRDWSTEAFF. As DNA, the CDR3 is TGTGCCAGCAGCTCATTCCGGGACTGGAGCACTGAAGCTTTCTTT.

In its sample, this clone was seen once. This rearrangement joins TRBV28 to TRBJ1-2, with D possibly being TRBD1 (6 bases). The germline V gene encodes CDR1 MDHEN and CDR2 SYDVKM. The V and J ends lost 6 bases and 6 bases respectively, with 14 bases between them. The CDR3 covers 13 residues. CDR3 amino acids: CASSPMTGDGYTF. CDR3 DNA: TGTGCCAGCAGCCCCATGACAGGCGATGGCTACACCTTC.

This rearrangement joins TRBV5-4 to TRBJ2-5; D perhaps matches TRBD1 (8 bases). The CDR3 covers 16 residues. Deletions cut 2 bases from V and 5 bases from J, with 19 bases between. CDR1 is SGHNT, CDR2 YYREEE, per germline (reference sequence). The CDR3 DNA reads TGTGCCAGCAGCTTAGGACAGGGAGGGATTGGGGAGACCCAGTACTTC. It codes for CASSLGQGGIGETQYF.

The chain joins TRBV6-2 or TRBV6-3 to TRBJ1-3; no firm D call. Trimming removed 2 bases at V and 0 bases at J, with 14 bases between. Germline V gene lookup returns CDR1 MNHEY and CDR2 SVGEGT. The CDR3 has 17 amino acids. The CDR3 protein is CASSYSQIAFSGNTIYF. The CDR3 coding sequence is TGTGCCAGCAGTTACAGCCAAATTGCTTTCTCTGGAAACACCATATATTTT.

This chain joins TRBV12-5 and TRBJ2-7; D might be TRBD2 (5 bases). The V gene lost 0 bases and the J gene lost 0 bases, with 6 bases spanning the gap. Germline V gives CDR1 LGHNT, CDR2 FRNRAP. The CDR3 covers 14 residues. The CDR3 sequence: CASGLVGSSYEQYF. The CDR3 region has the DNA TGTGCTAGTGGTTTGGTAGGGAGCTCCTACGAGCAGTACTTC.

This clone appeared a single time. This chain connects TRBV18 to TRBJ2-7; maybe TRBD2 (6 bases). Trimming left V 2 bases short and J 1 base short, with 15 bases between. Germline values: CDR1 KGHSH, CDR2 LQKENI. CDR3 length: 16 amino acids. CDR3 sequence reads: CASSPGGWELSYEQYF. The CDR3 DNA reads TGTGCCAGCTCACCAGGGGGGTGGGAGTTGTCCTACGAGCAGTACTTC.

The rearrangement joins TRBV6-2 or TRBV6-3 to TRBJ1-4, with D possibly being TRBD1 (6 bases). This CDR3 has 15 residues. Germline V lookup: CDR1 MNHEY, CDR2 SVGEGT. V lost 2 bases and J lost 10, with 17 bases in between. The CDR3 loop is CASSYPRDTGGKLFF. In DNA form, the CDR3 reads TGTGCCAGCAGTTACCCCAGGGACACTGGAGGAAAACTGTTTTTT.

V usage is TRBV6-5 and J usage is TRBJ1-2; 11 bases map to TRBD1. The trim removed 4 bases at V and 8 bases at J, leaving 9 bases unmatched. The CDR3 is 15 amino acids. From germline, CDR1 is MNHEY and CDR2 SVGAGI. CDR3 in amino acids: CASSLLGQGGFGYTF. In nucleotides, the CDR3 is TGTGCCAGCAGTTTACTGGGACAGGGGGGTTTCGGCTACACCTTC.

By frequency in the sample, this clone is medium-sized. This chain connects TRBV5-1 to TRBJ1-3, with TRBD1 identical over 9 bases. Germline V CDR1 and CDR2: SGHRS, YFSETQ. The length of the CDR3 is 15 residues. V lost 4 bases and J lost 2; bases outside the gene matches: 4. CDR3 DNA: TGCGCCAGCAGCACCACAGGGGGCACTGGAAACACCATATATTTT. As protein: CASSTTGGTGNTIYF.

This chain joins TRBV6-1 and TRBJ2-1; D unresolved. V gave up 3 bases and J gave up 13 bases, with 13 bases separating them. The germline CDR1 and CDR2 sequences are MNHNS and SASEGT. The CDR3 is 12 amino acids. The CDR3 loop is CASSERGGTQFF. CDR3 DNA: TGTGCCAGCAGTGAGCGCGGCGGAACCCAGTTCTTC.

The chain recombines TRBV28 with TRBJ1-1; 8 bases match TRBD1. Germline assignment: CDR1 MDHEN and CDR2 SYDVKM. The CDR3 has 14 residues. V lost 4 bases, J lost 1 base, and 2 bases stayed unmatched. The CDR3 here is CASSSGQGNTEAFF. In DNA, the CDR3 is TGTGCCAGCAGTTCTGGACAGGGGAACACTGAAGCTTTCTTT.

The V gene is TRBV3-1 (or the pseudogene TRBV3-2), the J gene TRBJ2-7; D unresolved. CDR3 length: 13 amino acids. V was trimmed by 6 bases and J by 0 bases, leaving 9 bases between them. Germline V gives CDR1 LGHDT, CDR2 YNNKEL (reference sequence). The CDR3 protein is CASREPGSYEQYF. In nucleotides, the CDR3 is TGTGCCAGCAGGGAGCCCGGCTCCTACGAGCAGTACTTC.

This clone was observed a handful of times. This sequence joins TRBV19 and TRBJ2-3; D not certain. This CDR3 contains 14 residues. V gave up 9 bases and J gave up 0 bases, with 13 bases separating them. CDR1 LNHDA and CDR2 SQIVND come from the germline V gene (reference sequence). The CDR3, as DNA: TGTGCCAGCCAGACATGGGGTAGCACAGATACGCAGTATTTT. It translates to CASQTWGSTDTQYF.

The chain carries TRBV12-3 or TRBV12-4 and TRBJ1-1; D ambiguous. This CDR3 contains 13 residues. Trimming cost V 8 bases and J 1 base, with 11 bases left between them. The CDR3 DNA reads as TGTGCCAGCTCCCTCCAGGAGAACACTGAAGCTTTCTTT. It codes for CASSLQENTEAFF.

The chain has TRBV25-1 and TRBJ1-2; 9 nucleotides match TRBD1. The CDR3 has 14 amino acids. From germline, CDR1 is MGHDK and CDR2 SYGVNS. V lost 1 base and J lost 5; bases outside the gene matches: 2. The CDR3 DNA reads TGTGCCAGCAGTGAATTGGGACAGGGTTATGGCTACACCTTC. Protein: CASSELGQGYGYTF.

The chain links TRBV10-1 to TRBJ2-7; 9 bases match TRBD2. Trimming at V came to 5 bases and at J to 5 bases, leaving 7 bases not matched to a gene. Germline values: CDR1 WNHNN, CDR2 SYGVQD (reference sequence). This CDR3 contains 14 residues. In nucleotides, the CDR3 is TGCGCCAGCAGTAATTCCGGGACTAGCAACGAGCAGTACTTC. Its protein is CASSNSGTSNEQYF.

The V and J genes are TRBV5-1 and TRBJ1-6; D gene unclear. This CDR3 spans 13 amino acids. Trimming shortened V by 2 bases and J by 7 bases, and 7 bases separated the two germline ends. Per the germline V gene, CDR1 is SGHRS and CDR2 is YFSETQ. The CDR3 DNA reads TGCGCCAGCAGCTTAATAATAAATTCACCCCTCCACTTT. It yields the protein CASSLIINSPLHF.

The chain joins TRBV5-1 to TRBJ2-7; the match to TRBD1 covers 9 bases. This CDR3 has 16 residues. The germline CDR1 and CDR2 sequences are SGHRS and YFSETQ. With 0 bases clipped from V and 4 bases from J, the junction kept 8 bases outside the gene matches. CDR3 DNA: TGCGCCAGCAGCTTGGGCTCCGCGGGACAGGGTTACGAGCAGTACTTC. Residues: CASSLGSAGQGYEQYF.

The rearrangement uses TRBV7-2 and TRBJ2-2, with 9 bases that match TRBD1. CDR1 and CDR2 from the germline V gene are SGHTA and FQGNSA. CDR3 length equals 17 residues. Trimming at V came to 0 bases and at J to 4 bases, leaving 6 bases not matched to a gene. CDR3 nucleotide sequence: TGTGCCAGCAGCTTAGCATCGGGGACAGGGTTCACCGGGGAGCTGTTTTTT. The encoded protein is CASSLASGTGFTGELFF.

J is TRBJ2-1 and V is TRBV18; TRBD1 is a possible D gene (5 bases). Trimming removed 4 bases from V and 5 bases from J, with 12 bases in between. This CDR3 contains 14 residues. CDR1 and CDR2 (germline): KGHSH, LQKENI. The DNA for the CDR3 is TGTGCCAGCTCACAAGGGGTAAGGGACAATGAGCAGTTCTTC. Translating it yields CASSQGVRDNEQFF.

The V gene is TRBV2, the J gene TRBJ1-4; D remains unclear. Germline loops: CDR1 SNHLY, CDR2 FYNNEI. The CDR3 consists of 15 residues. The germline V and J ends were trimmed by 6 bases and 0 bases, with 11 bases remaining between them. CDR3 amino acids: CASRKTETTNEKLFF. The CDR3 DNA is TGTGCCAGCAGGAAGACGGAAACAACTAATGAAAAACTGTTTTTT.

The gene calls are TRBV5-4 and TRBJ2-5; D gene ambiguous. Germline CDR1 SGHNT, CDR2 YYREEE (reference sequence). The CDR3 is made up of 14 amino acids. With 0 bases removed from V and 5 bases from J, the gap between germline ends came to 11 bases. CDR3 in DNA: TGTGCCAGCAGCTTGGGCCCCGATGTGGAGACCCAGTACTTC. Its translation: CASSLGPDVETQYF. The full variable domain, in which reference TRBV5-4 and TRBJ2-5 provide the parts outside the CDR3, is ETGVTQSPTHLIKTRGQQVTLRCSSQSGHNTVSWYQQALGQGPQFIFQYYREEENGRGNFPPRFSGLQFPNYSSELNVNALELDDSALYLCASSLGPDVETQYFGPGTRLLVL.

The chain combines TRBV28 with TRBJ1-1, with TRBD1 identical over 10 bases. The length of the CDR3 is 16 residues. Losses at the gene ends were 1 base for V and 4 bases for J; bases not matched to a gene: 6. Per the germline V gene, CDR1 is MDHEN and CDR2 is SYDVKM. The CDR3 loop is CASSLFGTGDSTEAFF. For the CDR3, the DNA is TGTGCCAGCAGTTTATTCGGGACAGGGGATAGCACTGAAGCTTTCTTT.

The V and J genes are TRBV5-1 and TRBJ2-3; 8 bases are a match to TRBD1. Per the germline V gene, CDR1 is SGHRS and CDR2 is YFSETQ. V gave up 4 bases and J gave up 3 bases; unmatched junction bases: 7. The CDR3 has 15 residues. DNA of the CDR3: TGCGCCAGCAGCCTAACCGGACAGGGAACAGATACGCAGTATTTT. Amino acid sequence: CASSLTGQGTDTQYF.

The chain combines TRBV6-5 with TRBJ1-5; 9 bases fit TRBD1. J gave up 2 bases and V 6 bases, and 2 bases lay outside the gene matches. The CDR3 is 14 residues long. Germline V gene data show CDR1 as MNHEY and CDR2 as SVGAGI. The DNA of the CDR3 is TGTGCCAGCAGCGGGGACAGGGGCAATCAGCCCCAGCATTTT. Encoded protein: CASSGDRGNQPQHF.